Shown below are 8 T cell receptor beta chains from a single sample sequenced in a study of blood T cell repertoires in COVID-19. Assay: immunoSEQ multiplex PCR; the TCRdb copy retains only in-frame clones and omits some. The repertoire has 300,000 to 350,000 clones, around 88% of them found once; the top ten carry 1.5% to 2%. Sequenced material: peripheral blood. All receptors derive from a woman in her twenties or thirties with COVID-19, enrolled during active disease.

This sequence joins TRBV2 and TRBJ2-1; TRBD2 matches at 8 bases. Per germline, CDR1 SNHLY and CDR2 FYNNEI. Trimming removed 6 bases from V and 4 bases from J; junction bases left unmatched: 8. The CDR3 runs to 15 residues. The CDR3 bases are TGTGCCAGCAGAGCCGGGCGGGGGGTGTACAATGAGCAGTTCTTC. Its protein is CASRAGRGVYNEQFF.

The CDR3 bases are TGTGCCAGCAGTTACGAGGGGGGGTTGGGAGAGACCCAGTACTTC. Protein product: CASSYEGGLGETQYF. The chain is built from TRBV6-5 and TRBJ2-5, with D possibly TRBD2 on 7 matching bases. This CDR3 has 15 amino acids. Trimming shortened V by 2 bases and J by 4 bases, and 14 bases separated the two germline ends. Germline V lookup: CDR1 MNHEY, CDR2 SVGAGI.

CDR3 DNA: TGTGCCACCGAAGCGGGGGGGAAAGAGACCCAGTACTTC. It yields the protein CATEAGGKETQYF. The chain combines TRBV15 with TRBJ2-5; 10 bases agree with TRBD2. The V gene end was trimmed by 8 bases and the J gene end by 3 bases; junction bases not matched to a gene: 3. In germline, CDR1 is LNHNV, CDR2 YYDKDF (reference sequence). This CDR3 is built from 13 residues.

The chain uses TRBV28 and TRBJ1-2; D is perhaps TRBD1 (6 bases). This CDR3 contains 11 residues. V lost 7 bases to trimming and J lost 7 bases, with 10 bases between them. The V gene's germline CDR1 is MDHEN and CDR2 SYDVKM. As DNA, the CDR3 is TGTGCCAGCACCCAGGGGATTGGCTACACCTTC. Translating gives CASTQGIGYTF.

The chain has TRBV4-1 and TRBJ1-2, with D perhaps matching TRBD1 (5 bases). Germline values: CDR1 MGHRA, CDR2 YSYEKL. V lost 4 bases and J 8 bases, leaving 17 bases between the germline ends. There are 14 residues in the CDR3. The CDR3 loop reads CASSLGQGSVGYTF. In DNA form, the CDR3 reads TGCGCCAGCAGCCTCGGACAAGGCTCGGTCGGCTACACCTTC.

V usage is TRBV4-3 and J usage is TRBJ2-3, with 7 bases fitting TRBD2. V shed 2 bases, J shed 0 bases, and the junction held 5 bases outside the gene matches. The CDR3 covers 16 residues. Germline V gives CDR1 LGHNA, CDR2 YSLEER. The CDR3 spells CASSQYGGTSTDTQYF. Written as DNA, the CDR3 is TGCGCCAGCAGCCAATACGGGGGGACCAGCACAGATACGCAGTATTTT.

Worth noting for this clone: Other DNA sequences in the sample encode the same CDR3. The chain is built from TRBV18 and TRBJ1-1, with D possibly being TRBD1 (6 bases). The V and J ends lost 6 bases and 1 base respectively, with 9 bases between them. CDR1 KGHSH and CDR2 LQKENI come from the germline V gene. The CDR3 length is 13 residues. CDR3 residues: CASSQDRNTEAFF. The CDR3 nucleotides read TGTGCCAGCTCCCAGGACAGGAACACTGAAGCTTTCTTT.

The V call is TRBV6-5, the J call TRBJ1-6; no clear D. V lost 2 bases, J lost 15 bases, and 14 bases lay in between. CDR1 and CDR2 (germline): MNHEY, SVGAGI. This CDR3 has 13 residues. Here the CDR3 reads CASSYEQAQYLHF. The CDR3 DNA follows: TGTGCCAGCAGTTACGAGCAGGCCCAATACCTCCACTTT.